The present T cell receptor (beta chain) was sequenced within a study of synovial regulatory T cells in juvenile arthritis. Considering frequency, this clone is medium-sized (0.01 to 0.1%). This table comes from immunoSEQ multiplex PCR, and its TCRdb copy is limited to in-frame clones, with some not included. The ten top clones account for roughly an eighth, within a sample of around 2,400 clones. The germline V gene encodes CDR1 MRHNA and CDR2 SNTAGT. The CDR3 has 17 residues. DNA was not recorded. Matched peripheral blood accompanied the synovial fluid taken from each patient with active arthritis. The sequenced sample consisted of Treg cells from the synovium. The chain employs TRBV6-4 and TRBJ1-3; there is no DNA to check the TCRdb D call of TRBD1. The receptor was isolated from a donor aged 2-30 years with juvenile idiopathic arthritis. This chain's CDR3 is CASSAYIWTNTGNTIYF.